Presented here are 19 T cell receptor beta chains from one specimen sequenced in a study of T-cell memory formation after mild COVID-19. TCRdb called the 5' RACE reads again in MiXCR, with one record for every CDR3 protein. The repertoire has under 550,000 distinct CDR3 sequences, roughly 20% of them found once; the top ten carry roughly an eighth. Input material: PBMCs or a T cell subset sorted from them (not recorded which). These receptors were obtained from an adult woman who had mild COVID-19 (a few samples of this study predate the infection). Cell type and time point are not known.

This clonotype was counted a few times. V gene TRBV21-1 combines with J gene TRBJ2-7; the table's TRBD2 call for D was not verified on the DNA. TRBV21-1 corresponds to a pseudogene. The CDR3 runs to 17 residues. This CDR3 is CASSKVGLAGENYEQYF. The CDR3 DNA reads TGTGCCAGCAGCAAAGTAGGGCTAGCGGGAGAAAACTACGAGCAGTACTTC.

As regards this clonotype: Mismatch with germline at one junction end may stem from a read error. CDR3 nucleotide sequence: TGCAGTGCTAGAGATCCTGAGCGGCCTAGCACAGATAAGCAGTATTTT. Protein: CSARDPERPSTDKQYF. The chain joins TRBV20-1 to TRBJ2-3, with a possible D match to TRBD2 (5 bases). CDR3 length equals 16 residues. In germline, CDR1 is DFQATT, CDR2 SNEGSKA (reference sequence).

The J gene is TRBJ2-5, the V gene TRBV27; 12 positions agree with TRBD2. Per the germline V gene, CDR1 is MNHEY and CDR2 is SMNVEV (reference sequence). The CDR3 extends over 15 amino acids. With V trimmed by 4 bases and J by 5 bases, 5 bases remained unmatched. CDR3 DNA: TGTGCCAGCAGTTGGACTAGCGGGGCTCTGGAGACCCAGTACTTC. It translates to CASSWTSGALETQYF.

The chain links TRBV20-1 to TRBJ2-7; 9 bases map to TRBD1. Trimming at V came to 6 bases and at J to 2 bases, leaving 8 bases not matched to a gene. The CDR3 consists of 14 residues. CDR1 DFQATT and CDR2 SNEGSKA come from the germline V gene (reference sequence). DNA for the CDR3: TGCAGTGCCAGTCGACAGGGGGGCACCTACGAGCAGTACTTC. This codes for CSASRQGGTYEQYF.

Many counts were recorded for this clonotype. The chain employs TRBV5-5 and TRBJ2-7; 8 nucleotides agree with TRBD1. CDR1 is SGHKS and CDR2 is YYEKEE in the germline V gene (reference sequence). The CDR3 extends over 17 amino acids. Trimming cost V 4 bases and J 0 bases; bases outside gene matches: 12. This chain's CDR3 is CASSRLTGGYPSYEQYF. The CDR3 bases are TGTGCCAGCAGCCGACTTACAGGGGGTTACCCCTCCTACGAGCAGTACTTC.

This clonotype was picked up a small number of times. The chain recombines TRBV20-1 with TRBJ2-5, with TRBD2 as a possible D gene (5 bases). The CDR3 is 12 residues long. Trimming removed 7 bases from V and 4 bases from J, with 13 bases in between. Germline V lookup: CDR1 DFQATT, CDR2 SNEGSKA (reference sequence). The CDR3 DNA sequence: TGCAGTGGCAGCGAGGGCGGAGAGACCCAGTACTTC. Protein: CSGSEGGETQYF.

V gene TRBV6-4 combines with J gene TRBJ2-3; the D gene is possibly TRBD2 (5 bases). CDR3 size: 17 residues. From germline, CDR1 is MRHNA and CDR2 SNTAGT. The CDR3: CATPRSKPEGSTDTQYF. The CDR3 DNA reads TGTGCAACCCCCCGATCTAAACCAGAGGGATCCACAGATACGCAGTATTTT.

This clonotype was counted between two and nine times. This chain links TRBV27 with TRBJ2-1, with D perhaps TRBD1 or TRBD2 (5 bases each). This CDR3 spans 21 amino acids. Trimming cost V 7 bases and J 1 base, with 32 bases left between them. Germline V gene data show CDR1 as MNHEY and CDR2 as SMNVEV (reference sequence). This CDR3 is CASKSPTGAGFSKVSYNEQFF. CDR3 in DNA: TGTGCCAGCAAATCACCCACCGGGGCAGGGTTTAGTAAGGTGTCCTACAATGAGCAGTTCTTC.

The rearrangement joins TRBV7-2 to TRBJ1-1; D is possibly TRBD1 (6 bases). The germline V and J ends were trimmed by 5 bases and 4 bases, with 11 bases remaining between them. This CDR3 spans 13 amino acids. Germline V gene lookup returns CDR1 SGHTA and CDR2 FQGNSA. In DNA form, the CDR3 reads TGTGCCAGCAGCCTTAACAGGGTCACTGAAGCTTTCTTT. It translates to CASSLNRVTEAFF.

The chain joins TRBV10-3 to TRBJ2-7; 10 nucleotides line up with TRBD1. The CDR3 contains 17 residues. The germline gives CDR1 ENHRY, CDR2 SYGVKD. V was clipped by 6 bases and J by 3 bases; unmatched bases: 14. The CDR3 bases are TGTGCCATCAGCCGGGACAGGGGATTCGGTTCGGGCTACGAGCAGTACTTC. It encodes CAISRDRGFGSGYEQYF.

This chain connects TRBV7-8 to TRBJ1-1; D gene unclear. Deletions cut 5 bases from V and 1 base from J, with 14 bases between. The germline CDR1 and CDR2 sequences are SGHVS and FQNEAQ. This CDR3 has 15 residues. DNA of the CDR3: TGTGCCAGCAGCCCAGTAAGGGTCCCGAACACTGAAGCTTTCTTT. This gives the protein CASSPVRVPNTEAFF. Full variable domain (rest looked up from reference TRBV7-8 and TRBJ1-1): GAGVSQSPRYKVAKRGQDVALRCDPISGHVSLFWYQQALGQGPEFLTYFQNEAQLDKSGLPSDRFFAERPEGSVSTLKIQRTQQEDSAVYLCASSPVRVPNTEAFFGQGTRLTVV.

This clonotype has only a few counts. V gene TRBV4-3 combines with J gene TRBJ2-1, with 10 bases identical to TRBD2. The CDR3 length is 16 residues. Germline CDR1 and CDR2: LGHNA and YSLEER. Unmatched junction bases numbered 5, after V lost 0 bases and J lost 6 bases. CDR3 DNA: TGCGCCAGCAGCCAAGAGCCTAGCGGGAGTGTCAATGAGCAGTTCTTC. Translating gives CASSQEPSGSVNEQFF.

There are a few counts of this clonotype. The V and J genes are TRBV12-3 or TRBV12-4 and TRBJ2-3; 11 bases map to TRBD2. This CDR3 contains 16 residues. The V gene end was trimmed by 4 bases and the J gene end by 4 bases; junction bases not matched to a gene: 7. CDR3 DNA: TGTGCCAGCAGTTCTGTAGCGGGGGGGAGCGCAGATACGCAGTATTTT. Its protein is CASSSVAGGSADTQYF.

In DNA, the CDR3 is TGTGCCAGCAGTTTATGGCAAGGAGGGGGAGCTCCCGGGGAGCTGTTTTTT. This sequence encodes CASSLWQGGGAPGELFF. The V and J genes are TRBV27 and TRBJ2-2, with D possibly called TRBD1 or TRBD2 (6 bases each). From germline, CDR1 is MNHEY and CDR2 SMNVEV (reference sequence). V lost 1 base and J lost 6, with 18 bases in between. This CDR3 is built from 17 residues.

The V call is TRBV4-1, the J call TRBJ2-1, with a tentative D call TRBD2 (7 bases). The CDR3 consists of 16 residues. The ends were cut back, 3 bases at V and 8 bases at J, with 20 bases in the middle. Germline V lookup: CDR1 MGHRA, CDR2 YSYEKL. The CDR3, as DNA: TGCGCCAGCAGCCAGGTTAGAGGGGGGGCGATGTATGAGCAGTTCTTC. It translates to CASSQVRGGAMYEQFF.

This clonotype was seen only a few times. This chain joins TRBV24-1 and TRBJ2-1; D possibly corresponds to TRBD1 (6 bases). Germline values: CDR1 KGHDR, CDR2 SFDVKD. Trimming removed 7 bases at V and 12 bases at J, with 21 bases between. The CDR3 is 14 amino acids. The CDR3 spells CATRAGTDSERQFF. In DNA, the CDR3 is TGTGCCACCAGGGCCGGGACGGACAGCGAACGGCAGTTCTTC.

The chain joins TRBV3-1 to TRBJ1-6; D remains unclear. The CDR3 totals 16 residues. Per germline, CDR1 LGHDT and CDR2 YNNKEL (reference sequence). Trimming pared 1 base from V and 0 bases from J, leaving 7 bases between. CDR3 region: CASSQGGSSYNSPLHF. CDR3 DNA: TGTGCCAGCAGCCAAGGAGGGAGCTCCTATAATTCACCCCTCCACTTT.

There are a few counts of this clonotype. This sequence joins TRBV12-3 or TRBV12-4 and TRBJ1-1; 7 nucleotides align to TRBD1. With V trimmed by 6 bases and J by 11 bases, 6 bases remained unmatched. The CDR3 runs 11 residues. The CDR3 here is CASRRQGPAFF. In DNA form, the CDR3 reads TGTGCCAGCAGACGACAGGGTCCGGCTTTCTTT.

This rearrangement joins TRBV18 to TRBJ1-2; 9 bases fit TRBD1. The germline CDR1 and CDR2 sequences are KGHSH and LQKENI. The J segment lost 8 bases and the V segment lost 3 bases, leaving 10 bases of the junction unmatched. This CDR3 comprises 15 residues. Written as DNA, the CDR3 is TGTGCCAGCTCACCCGCCACGGACAGGGGACGGGGCTACACCTTC. Protein product: CASSPATDRGRGYTF.